The 22 T cell receptor beta chains below all came from one sample that was sequenced in a study of cytomegalovirus exposure and HLA in healthy donors. Clones were read by immunoSEQ multiplex PCR, and TCRdb kept only the in-frame ones, dropping some. The repertoire has approximately 60,000 clones, just over 90% of them found once; the top ten carry roughly 6%. Sequencing was performed on PBMCs. These receptors came from a woman younger than 30 in good health and CMV-seronegative.

The chain has TRBV6-5 and TRBJ2-7; 11 positions match TRBD2. Germline trimming cut 5 bases from V and 3 bases from J; bases unmatched to any gene: 6. The CDR3 has 15 residues. CDR1 is MNHEY and CDR2 is SVGAGI in the germline V gene. The CDR3 reads CASSRGLAEYYEQYV. CDR3 nucleotides: TGTGCCAGCAGTCGGGGACTAGCGGAATACTACGAGCAGTACGTC.

The gene calls are TRBV5-1 and TRBJ2-5; the match to TRBD1 covers 9 bases. Per germline, CDR1 SGHRS and CDR2 YFSETQ. There are 14 residues in the CDR3. J gave up 5 bases and V 0 bases, and 2 bases lay outside the gene matches. The CDR3 coding sequence is TGCGCCAGCAGCTTGGGGGGACAGGGCGAGACCCAGTACTTC. Residues: CASSLGGQGETQYF. Together with reference TRBV5-1 and TRBJ2-5, the CDR3 gives the full variable domain: KAGVTQTPRYLIKTRGQQVTLSCSPISGHRSVSWYQQTPGQGLQFLFEYFSETQRNKGNFPGRFSGRQFSNSRSEMNVSTLELGDSALYLCASSLGGQGETQYFGPGTRLLVL.

In DNA form, the CDR3 reads TGTGCCAGCAGTTTATCTGGCGGGGGACGGGACGAGCAGTACTTC. It encodes CASSLSGGGRDEQYF. The V and J genes are TRBV28 and TRBJ2-7, with TRBD2 matching over 7 bases. This CDR3 is built from 15 residues. The V gene end was trimmed by 1 base and the J gene end by 5 bases; junction bases not matched to a gene: 8. Germline loops: CDR1 MDHEN, CDR2 SYDVKM.

The chain employs TRBV11-2 and TRBJ2-3, with D possibly TRBD2 on 7 matching bases. V was pared by 1 base and J by 4 bases, with 12 bases between. In germline, CDR1 is SGHAT, CDR2 FQNNGV. The CDR3 totals 15 residues. The CDR3 DNA sequence: TGTGCCAGCAGCTTAGGGCCGGGGGGCCCAGATACGCAGTATTTT. This sequence encodes CASSLGPGGPDTQYF.

V and J are TRBV12-5 and TRBJ1-2, with D uncertain. Trimming left V 3 bases short and J 2 bases short, with 7 bases between. This CDR3 is built from 13 residues. Per germline, CDR1 LGHNT and CDR2 FRNRAP. This CDR3 reads CASGFRSNYGYTF. The CDR3 nucleotides read TGTGCTAGTGGTTTTAGGAGCAACTATGGCTACACCTTC.

This clone appeared once. The chain links TRBV7-9 to TRBJ2-7, with D perhaps TRBD2 (5 bases). From germline, CDR1 is SEHNR and CDR2 FQNEAQ (reference sequence). This CDR3 is 13 amino acids long. Trimming pared 2 bases from V and 3 bases from J, leaving 8 bases between. The CDR3 DNA sequence: TGTGCCAGCAGCTTATTCGGGAACTACGAGCAGTACGTC. It translates to CASSLFGNYEQYV.

The chain has TRBV5-1 and TRBJ2-1; 8 bases fit TRBD2. V dropped 0 bases and J dropped 8; count of bases not matched to a gene: 7. Germline V gene lookup returns CDR1 SGHRS and CDR2 YFSETQ. The CDR3 length is 15 residues. The CDR3 nucleotides read TGCGCCAGCAGCTTGGTGAGCGGGGGCGGCGATGAGCAGTTCTTC. The encoded protein is CASSLVSGGGDEQFF.

This chain links TRBV11-3 with TRBJ2-1; 7 bases align to TRBD2. Trimming at V came to 3 bases and at J to 0 bases, leaving 5 bases not matched to a gene. CDR1 and CDR2 (germline): SGHNT, YENEEA. This CDR3 is built from 16 residues. CDR3 nucleotide sequence: TGTGCCAGCAGCTTTGGAGGCGGGAGCTCCTACAATGAGCAGTTCTTC. It encodes CASSFGGGSSYNEQFF.

The rearrangement links TRBV2 to TRBJ2-7; D is perhaps TRBD2 (5 bases). The germline CDR1 and CDR2 sequences are SNHLY and FYNNEI. V was trimmed by 10 bases and J by 4 bases, leaving 17 bases between them. This CDR3 comprises 13 residues. Here the CDR3 reads CATRSGSSYEQYF. CDR3 in DNA: TGTGCCACCCGGTCGGGGTCGTCTTACGAGCAGTACTTC.

V usage is TRBV20-1 and J usage is TRBJ2-5, with unresolved D. The V gene lost 5 bases and the J gene lost 4 bases, with 8 bases spanning the gap. CDR3 length equals 11 residues. Germline V lookup: CDR1 DFQATT, CDR2 SNEGSKA (reference sequence). CDR3 in amino acids: CSAPRGETQYF. CDR3 bases: TGCAGTGCTCCCCGCGGAGAGACCCAGTACTTC.

The chain links TRBV19 to TRBJ2-1; D is uncertain. The V end was cut by 4 bases, the J end by 9 bases, with 10 bases between. The CDR3 consists of 12 residues. The germline V gene has CDR1 LNHDA and CDR2 SQIVND (reference sequence). The CDR3 is CASSKPASEQFF. In DNA form, the CDR3 reads TGTGCCAGTAGTAAACCAGCGAGTGAGCAGTTCTTC.

J is TRBJ1-4 and V is TRBV11-2, with 11 bases that match TRBD1. This CDR3 is 15 amino acids long. V lost 5 bases and J lost 7; bases outside the gene matches: 6. Looked up from germline, CDR1 is SGHAT and CDR2 is FQNNGV. CDR3 sequence: CASSAGQGAGEKLFF. Written as DNA, the CDR3 is TGTGCCAGCAGCGCCGGACAGGGGGCTGGTGAAAAACTGTTTTTT.

The rearrangement uses TRBV29-1 and TRBJ2-3; TRBD2 matches at 10 bases. This CDR3 region has 16 residues. CDR1 and CDR2 (germline): SQVTM, ANQGSEA. After removal of 3 bases from V and 5 bases from J, the junction contained 11 bases not matched to a gene. CDR3 in DNA: TGCAGCGTTGAGCCTTCTCTAGCGGGGGATCAAGATACGCAGTATTTT. Translation gives CSVEPSLAGDQDTQYF.

V is TRBV5-6 and J is TRBJ1-5; 7 nucleotides align to TRBD1. This CDR3 contains 15 residues. CDR1 and CDR2 (germline): SGHDT, YYEEEE. Unmatched junction bases numbered 4, after V lost 4 bases and J lost 0 bases. The CDR3 DNA reads TGTGCCAGCAGCCCCGGGACAGATAGCAATCAGCCCCAGCATTTT. Protein product: CASSPGTDSNQPQHF. Full variable domain (missing parts from reference TRBV5-6 and TRBJ1-5): DAGVTQSPTHLIKTRGQQVTLRCSPKSGHDTVSWYQQALGQGPQFIFQYYEEEERQRGNFPDRFSGHQFPNYSSELNVNALLLGDSALYLCASSPGTDSNQPQHFGDGTRLSIL.

This chain joins TRBV9 and TRBJ1-2, with a weak D call TRBD1 (5 bases). The CDR3 contains 16 residues. From germline, CDR1 is SGDLS and CDR2 YYNGEE. Trimming left V 2 bases short and J 1 base short, with 15 bases between. The CDR3 loop is CASSVTRRVSNYGYTF. The CDR3 DNA follows: TGTGCCAGCAGCGTTACCCGCAGGGTGAGTAACTATGGCTACACCTTC.

This clone was detected once. The chain is built from TRBV7-2 and TRBJ2-3; 10 bases are shared with TRBD2. CDR3 length equals 15 residues. The V gene's germline CDR1 is SGHTA and CDR2 FQGNSA. The V segment lost 2 bases and the J segment 4 bases; nucleotides outside the gene matches: 3. The CDR3 DNA sequence: TGTGCCAGCAGCTTACGGCTAGCGGGGGCAGATACGCAGTATTTT. Amino acids: CASSLRLAGADTQYF. The variable domain in full, completed from reference TRBV7-2 and TRBJ2-3, reads GAGVSQSPSNKVTEKGKDVELRCDPISGHTALYWYRQSLGQGLEFLIYFQGNSAPDKSGLPSDRFSAERTGGSVSTLTIQRTQQEDSAVYLCASSLRLAGADTQYFGPGTRLTVL.

The J gene is TRBJ1-2, the V gene TRBV21-1. TRBV21-1 is an annotated pseudogene. This CDR3 has 13 residues. In DNA, the CDR3 is TGTGCCAGCAGCAAAGGCGGGGGGTATGGCTACACCTTC. Protein product: CASSKGGGYGYTF.

The chain uses TRBV4-3 and TRBJ2-3; TRBD2 agrees at 9 bases. The CDR3 runs to 18 residues. The V and J ends lost 1 base and 3 bases, in that order; junction bases with no gene match: 11. The germline V gene encodes CDR1 LGHNA and CDR2 YSLEER. The CDR3 sequence is CASSQGVPSGRLTDTQYF. The CDR3 coding sequence is TGCGCCAGCAGCCAAGGGGTACCGAGCGGGAGGCTGACAGATACGCAGTATTTT.

This rearrangement joins TRBV27 to TRBJ2-1, with no clear D. Deletions cut 6 bases from V and 4 bases from J, with 7 bases between. Per germline, CDR1 MNHEY and CDR2 SMNVEV (reference sequence). The CDR3 totals 12 residues. CDR3 coding DNA: TGTGCCAGCAGCCCTGAGTACAATGAGCAGTTCTTC. Its translation: CASSPEYNEQFF.

The chain links TRBV10-3 to TRBJ2-1, with TRBD2 matching 9 bases. Germline V gene lookup returns CDR1 ENHRY and CDR2 SYGVKD. Trimming removed 6 bases from V and 2 bases from J; junction bases left unmatched: 5. The CDR3 loop spans 15 amino acids. CDR3 loop: CAIRGAGGAYNEQFF. CDR3 bases: TGTGCCATCAGGGGAGCGGGGGGAGCCTACAATGAGCAGTTCTTC.

The rearrangement uses TRBV5-4 and TRBJ1-4; perhaps TRBD1 as D (5 bases). V dropped 2 bases and J dropped 2 bases, with 10 bases sitting between them. CDR3 length equals 15 residues. Germline V CDR1 and CDR2: SGHNT, YYREEE (reference sequence). The CDR3 protein is CASSFDTGTNEKLFF. The CDR3 nucleotides are TGTGCCAGCAGCTTCGATACAGGTACTAATGAAAAACTGTTTTTT.

The chain uses TRBV27 and TRBJ2-2; 7 nucleotides match TRBD1. This CDR3 comprises 14 residues. The ends lost 5 bases at V and 6 bases at J; junction bases unmatched: 6. Germline V gives CDR1 MNHEY, CDR2 SMNVEV (reference sequence). This CDR3 reads CASSTHRGPGELFF. CDR3 in DNA: TGTGCCAGCAGTACGCACAGGGGCCCCGGGGAGCTGTTTTTT.